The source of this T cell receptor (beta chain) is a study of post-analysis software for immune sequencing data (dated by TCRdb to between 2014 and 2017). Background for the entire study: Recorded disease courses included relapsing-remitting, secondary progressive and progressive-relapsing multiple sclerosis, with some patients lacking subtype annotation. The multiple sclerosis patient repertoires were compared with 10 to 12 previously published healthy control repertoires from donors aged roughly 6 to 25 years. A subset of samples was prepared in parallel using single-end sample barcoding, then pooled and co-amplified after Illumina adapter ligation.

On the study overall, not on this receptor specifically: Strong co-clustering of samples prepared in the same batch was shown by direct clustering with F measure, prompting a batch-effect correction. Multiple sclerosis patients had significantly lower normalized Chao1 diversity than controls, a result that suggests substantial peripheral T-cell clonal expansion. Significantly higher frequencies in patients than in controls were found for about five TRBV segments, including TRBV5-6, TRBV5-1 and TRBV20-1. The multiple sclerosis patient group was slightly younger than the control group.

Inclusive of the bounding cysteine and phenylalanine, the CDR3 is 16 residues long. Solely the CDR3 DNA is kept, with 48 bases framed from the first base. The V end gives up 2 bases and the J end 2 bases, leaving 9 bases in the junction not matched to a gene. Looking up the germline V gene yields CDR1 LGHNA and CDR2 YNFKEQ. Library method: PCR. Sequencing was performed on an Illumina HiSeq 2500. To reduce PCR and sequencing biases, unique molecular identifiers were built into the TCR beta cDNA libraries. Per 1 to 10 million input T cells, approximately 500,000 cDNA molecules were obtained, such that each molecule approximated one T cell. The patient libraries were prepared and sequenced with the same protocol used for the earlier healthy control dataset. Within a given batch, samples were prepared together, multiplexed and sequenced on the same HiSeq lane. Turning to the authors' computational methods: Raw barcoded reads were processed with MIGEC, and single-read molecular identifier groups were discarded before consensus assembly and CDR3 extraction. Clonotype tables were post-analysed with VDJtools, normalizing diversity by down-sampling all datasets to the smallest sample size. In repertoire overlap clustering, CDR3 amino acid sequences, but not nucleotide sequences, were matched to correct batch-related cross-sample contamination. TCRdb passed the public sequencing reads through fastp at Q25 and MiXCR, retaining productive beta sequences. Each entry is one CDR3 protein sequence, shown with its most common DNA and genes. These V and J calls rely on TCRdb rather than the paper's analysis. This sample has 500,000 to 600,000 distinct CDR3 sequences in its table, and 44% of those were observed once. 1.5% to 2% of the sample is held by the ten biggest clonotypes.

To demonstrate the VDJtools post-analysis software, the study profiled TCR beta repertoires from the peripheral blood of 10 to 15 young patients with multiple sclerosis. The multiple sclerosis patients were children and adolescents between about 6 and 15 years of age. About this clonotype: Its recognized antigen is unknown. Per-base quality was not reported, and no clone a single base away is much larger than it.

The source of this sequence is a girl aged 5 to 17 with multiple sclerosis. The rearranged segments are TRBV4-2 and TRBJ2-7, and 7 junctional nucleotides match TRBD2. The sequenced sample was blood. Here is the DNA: TGTGCCAGCAGCCAATATGCTAGCGGCCCCACCTACGAGCAGTACTTC. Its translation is CASSQYASGPTYEQYF.